The clone carrying this T cell receptor (beta chain) appeared once. CDR1 and CDR2 (germline): SGDLS, YYNGEE. There are 14 residues in the CDR3. Trimming removed 3 bases from V and 4 bases from J; junction bases left unmatched: 5. Profiled with immunoSEQ multiplex PCR; TCRdb holds only in-frame clones, not every one. The sample yields 150,000 to 200,000 clones, more than 85% seen once. This record belongs to a study of blood T cell repertoires in COVID-19. The receptor was derived from a woman aged 80 or over in a cohort sampled during active or convalescent COVID-19. The specimen sequenced was peripheral blood. The chain couples TRBV9 to TRBJ2-7; the match to TRBD1 covers 9 bases. Here the CDR3 DNA reads TGTGCCAGCAGCGCAGGACAGGGGCTGTACGAGCAGTACTTC. Amino acids: CASSAGQGLYEQYF.